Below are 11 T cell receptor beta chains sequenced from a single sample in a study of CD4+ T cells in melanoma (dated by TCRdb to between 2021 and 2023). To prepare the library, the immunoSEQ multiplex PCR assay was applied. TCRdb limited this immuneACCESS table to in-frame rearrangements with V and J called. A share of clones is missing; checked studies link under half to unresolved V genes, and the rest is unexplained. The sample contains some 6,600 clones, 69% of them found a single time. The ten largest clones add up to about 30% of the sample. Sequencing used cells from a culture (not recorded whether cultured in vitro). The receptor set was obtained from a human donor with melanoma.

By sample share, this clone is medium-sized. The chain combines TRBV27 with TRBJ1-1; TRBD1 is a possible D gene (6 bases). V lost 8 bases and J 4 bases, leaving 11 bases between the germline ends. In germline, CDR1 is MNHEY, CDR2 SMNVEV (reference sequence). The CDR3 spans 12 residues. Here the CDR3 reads CASGRGGTEAFF. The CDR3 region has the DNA TGTGCCAGCGGACGAGGGGGCACTGAAGCTTTCTTT.

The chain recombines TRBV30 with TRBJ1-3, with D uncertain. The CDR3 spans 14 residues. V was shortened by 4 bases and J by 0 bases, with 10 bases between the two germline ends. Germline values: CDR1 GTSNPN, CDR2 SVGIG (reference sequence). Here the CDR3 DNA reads TGTGCCTGGACAGACGGACCCTCTGGAAACACCATATATTTT. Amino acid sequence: CAWTDGPSGNTIYF.

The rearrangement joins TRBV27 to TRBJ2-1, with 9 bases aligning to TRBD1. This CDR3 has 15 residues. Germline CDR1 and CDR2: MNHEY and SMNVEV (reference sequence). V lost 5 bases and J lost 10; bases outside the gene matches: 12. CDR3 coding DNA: TGTGCCAGCAGTCTCCTTGGGACAGGGACCTCCGAGCAGTTCTTC. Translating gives CASSLLGTGTSEQFF.

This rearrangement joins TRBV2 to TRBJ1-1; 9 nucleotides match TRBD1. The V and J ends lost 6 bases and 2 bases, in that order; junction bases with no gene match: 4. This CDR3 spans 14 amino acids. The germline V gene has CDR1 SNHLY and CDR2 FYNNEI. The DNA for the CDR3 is TGTGCCAGCAGGCTACAGGGGGCTAACACTGAAGCTTTCTTT. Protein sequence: CASRLQGANTEAFF.

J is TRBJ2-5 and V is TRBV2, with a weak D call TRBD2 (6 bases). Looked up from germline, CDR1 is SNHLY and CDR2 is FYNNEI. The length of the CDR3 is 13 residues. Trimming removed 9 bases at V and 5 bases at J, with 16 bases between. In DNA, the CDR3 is TGTGCCAGGGGGCAGAGGGGAGGCGAGACCCAGTACTTC. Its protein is CARGQRGGETQYF.

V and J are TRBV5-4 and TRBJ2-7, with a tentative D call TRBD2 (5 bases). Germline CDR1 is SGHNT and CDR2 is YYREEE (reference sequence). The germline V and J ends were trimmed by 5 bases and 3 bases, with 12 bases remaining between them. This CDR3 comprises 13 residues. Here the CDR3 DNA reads TGTGCCAGCAGGCCCATGGGAGTCTACGAGCAGTACTTC. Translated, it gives CASRPMGVYEQYF.

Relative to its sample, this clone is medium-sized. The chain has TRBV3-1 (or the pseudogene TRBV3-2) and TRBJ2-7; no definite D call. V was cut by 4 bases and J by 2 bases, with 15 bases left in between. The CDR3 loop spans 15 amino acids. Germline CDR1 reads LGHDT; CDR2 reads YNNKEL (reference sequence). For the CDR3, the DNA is TGTGCCAGCAGCCCCCAAGGGCGGTTCACCTACGAGCAGTACTTC. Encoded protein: CASSPQGRFTYEQYF.

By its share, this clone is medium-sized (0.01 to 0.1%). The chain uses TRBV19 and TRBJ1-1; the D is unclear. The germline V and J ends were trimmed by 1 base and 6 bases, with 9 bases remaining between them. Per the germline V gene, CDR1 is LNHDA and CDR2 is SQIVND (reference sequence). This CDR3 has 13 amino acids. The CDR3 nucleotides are TGTGCCAGTAGTATAGGGTCGGGTTCTGAAGCTTTCTTT. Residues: CASSIGSGSEAFF.

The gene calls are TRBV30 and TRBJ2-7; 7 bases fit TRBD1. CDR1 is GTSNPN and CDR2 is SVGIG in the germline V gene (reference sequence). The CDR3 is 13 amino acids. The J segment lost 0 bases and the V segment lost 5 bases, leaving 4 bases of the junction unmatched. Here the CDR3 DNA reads TGTGCCTGGGTGGGACAGTTCTCCTACGAGCAGTACTTC. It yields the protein CAWVGQFSYEQYF.

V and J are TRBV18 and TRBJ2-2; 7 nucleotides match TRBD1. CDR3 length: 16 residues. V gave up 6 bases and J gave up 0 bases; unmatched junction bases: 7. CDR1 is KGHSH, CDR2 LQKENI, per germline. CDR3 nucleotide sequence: TGTGCCAGCTCTCCAGGGGGTCTAGCGAACACCGGGGAGCTGTTTTTT. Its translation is CASSPGGLANTGELFF.

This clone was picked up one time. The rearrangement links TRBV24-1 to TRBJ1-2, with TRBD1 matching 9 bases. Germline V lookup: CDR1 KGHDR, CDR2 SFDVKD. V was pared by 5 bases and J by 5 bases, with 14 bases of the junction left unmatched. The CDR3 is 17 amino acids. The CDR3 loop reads CATSAPGTGIPPYGYTF. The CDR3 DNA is TGTGCCACCAGTGCTCCAGGGACAGGGATACCTCCTTATGGCTACACCTTC.